The clone carrying this T cell receptor beta chain was detected only a few times. TCRdb re-derived calls from the 5' RACE reads in MiXCR, one entry per CDR3 protein. The data contain 300,000 to 350,000 distinct CDR3 sequences, less than 25% of them singletons. Trimming took off 4 bases at V and 4 bases at J, with 14 bases between the two ends. The CDR3 runs 13 residues. Germline loops: CDR1 SQVTM, CDR2 ANQGSEA. The record originates from a study of CD8 T cells in ankylosing spondylitis. V is TRBV29-1 and J is TRBJ2-7; D might be TRBD2 (6 bases). The source material was blood, either unsorted or a sorted T cell fraction (not recorded which). The receptor was derived from a female donor with ankylosing spondylitis or in good health (not recorded which). The CDR3 loop reads CSVGFRSGYEQYF. In DNA form, the CDR3 reads TGCAGCGTTGGGTTCAGGAGCGGGTACGAGCAGTACTTC.